This T cell receptor (beta chain) comes out of a study of shared T cell receptors in the human thymus. Some clones are missing from TCRdb's copy, which holds only in-frame ones; the method was immunoSEQ multiplex PCR. Altogether about 540,000 clones are present, more than 75% being singletons, with the ten largest covering more than 0.01%. The V gene's germline CDR1 is SGHDN and CDR2 FVKESK. V dropped 4 bases and J dropped 4 bases, with 17 bases sitting between them. The CDR3 sequence is 15 residues long. This sample also appeared in a second study, on human thymus T cells. This second study says: Infants served as donors; they were healthy and Finnish and were having corrective surgery for congenital heart defects. Corrective cardiac operations yielded the resected thymus tissue. An apparent bias in V and J gene usage was seen in thymic and blood repertoires. Thymic repertoires from unrelated individuals overlapped highly, related research reported.

The sample comprised thymocytes. This receptor was obtained from a boy under two years old with a congenital heart defect. V and J are TRBV14 and TRBJ2-7; a weak D match, TRBD2 (6 bases). The CDR3 coding sequence is TGTGCCAGCAGCCGCCTCCCGGGGACTCAGTACGAGCAGTACTTC. This codes for CASSRLPGTQYEQYF. The full variable domain, in which reference TRBV14 and TRBJ2-7 provide the parts outside the CDR3, is EAGVTQFPSHSVIEKGQTVTLRCDPISGHDNLYWYRRVMGKEIKFLLHFVKESKQDESGMPNNRFLAERTGGTYSTLKVQPAELEDSGVYFCASSRLPGTQYEQYFGPGTRLTVT.